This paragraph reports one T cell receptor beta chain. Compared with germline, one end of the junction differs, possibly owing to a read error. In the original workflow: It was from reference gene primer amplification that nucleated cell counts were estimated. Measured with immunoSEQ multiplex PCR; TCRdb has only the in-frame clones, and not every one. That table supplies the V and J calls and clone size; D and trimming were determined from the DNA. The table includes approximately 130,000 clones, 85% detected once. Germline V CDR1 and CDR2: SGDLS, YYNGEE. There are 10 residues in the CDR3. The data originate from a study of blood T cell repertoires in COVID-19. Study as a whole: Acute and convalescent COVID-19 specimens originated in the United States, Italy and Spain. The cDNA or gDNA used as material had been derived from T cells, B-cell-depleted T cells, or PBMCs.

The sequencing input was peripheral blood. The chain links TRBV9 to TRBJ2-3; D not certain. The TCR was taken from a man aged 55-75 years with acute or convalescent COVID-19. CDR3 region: CASSVVEQKF. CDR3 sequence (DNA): TGTGCCAGCAGCGTAGTGGAACAGAAGTTT.